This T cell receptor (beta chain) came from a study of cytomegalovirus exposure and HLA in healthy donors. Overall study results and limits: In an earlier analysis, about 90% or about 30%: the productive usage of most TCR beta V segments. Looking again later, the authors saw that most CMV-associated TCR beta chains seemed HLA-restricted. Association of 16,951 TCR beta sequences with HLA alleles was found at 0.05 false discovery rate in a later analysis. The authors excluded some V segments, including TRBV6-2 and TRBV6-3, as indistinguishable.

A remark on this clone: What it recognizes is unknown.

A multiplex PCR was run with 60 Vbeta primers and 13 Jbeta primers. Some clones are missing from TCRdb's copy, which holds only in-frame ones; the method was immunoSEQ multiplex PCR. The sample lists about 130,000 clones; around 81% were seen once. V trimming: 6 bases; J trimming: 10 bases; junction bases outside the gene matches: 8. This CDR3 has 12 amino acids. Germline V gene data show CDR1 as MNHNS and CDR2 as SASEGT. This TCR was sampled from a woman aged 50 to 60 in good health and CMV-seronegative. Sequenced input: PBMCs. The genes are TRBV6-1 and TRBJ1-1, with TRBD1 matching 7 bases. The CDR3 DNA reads TGTGCCAGCAGCTTGGACAGGCGGGGAGCTTTCTTT. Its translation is CASSLDRRGAFF.